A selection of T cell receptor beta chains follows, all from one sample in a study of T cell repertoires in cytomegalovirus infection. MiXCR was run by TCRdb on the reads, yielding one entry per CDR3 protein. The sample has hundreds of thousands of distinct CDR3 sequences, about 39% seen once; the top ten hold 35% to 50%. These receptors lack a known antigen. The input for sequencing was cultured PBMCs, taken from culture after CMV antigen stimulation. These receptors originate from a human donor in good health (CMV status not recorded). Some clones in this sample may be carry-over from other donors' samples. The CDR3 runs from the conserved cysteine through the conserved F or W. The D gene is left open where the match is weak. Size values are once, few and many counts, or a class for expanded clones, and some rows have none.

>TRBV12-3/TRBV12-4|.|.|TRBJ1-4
TGTGCCAGCAGTTACCGGGGAAATAATGAAAAACTGTTTTTT
CASSYRGNNEKLFF
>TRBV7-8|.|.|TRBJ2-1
TGTGCCAGCAGCTGGGTCAATGAGCAGTTCTTC
CASSWVNEQFF
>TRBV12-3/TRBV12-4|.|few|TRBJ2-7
TGTGCCAGCAGTTTCGGCGGGACACCATACGAGCAGTACTTC
CASSFGGTPYEQYF
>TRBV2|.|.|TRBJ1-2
TGTGCCAGCACCGAAGACAGGCCCTATGGCTACACCTTC
CASTEDRPYGYTF
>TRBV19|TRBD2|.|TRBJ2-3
TGTGCCAGTAGTACTCCGACTAGCTCCACAGATACGCAGTATTTT
CASSTPTSSTDTQYF
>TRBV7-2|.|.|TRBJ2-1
TGTGCCAGCAGCCCTTCCGGACAGCTGGGGTTCTTC
CASSPSGQLGFF
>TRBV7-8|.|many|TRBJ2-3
TGTGCCAGCAGCTTAGGACGCACAGATACGCAGTATTTT
CASSLGRTDTQYF
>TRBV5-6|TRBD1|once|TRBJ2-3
TGTGCCAGCAGCCCCCAGGGGGCGCCGGATACGCAGTATTTT
CASSPQGAPDTQYF
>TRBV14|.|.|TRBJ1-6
TGTGCCAGCAGCCAAGGCGGCGGGAGGGTGTATTCACCCCTCCACTTT
CASSQGGGRVYSPLHF
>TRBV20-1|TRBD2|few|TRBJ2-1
TGCAGTGCCTATACCGGGACTAGAGCCTACAATGAGCAGTTCTTC
CSAYTGTRAYNEQFF
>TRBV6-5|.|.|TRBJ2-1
TGTGCCAGCAGTTACTCGTACGGGCGAGGATTACAGAATGAGCAGTTCTTC
CASSYSYGRGLQNEQFF
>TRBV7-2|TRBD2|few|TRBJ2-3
TGTGCCAGCAGCTTTTCTAGCGGGAGGGCCGGGGGTGATACGCAGTATTTT
CASSFSSGRAGGDTQYF
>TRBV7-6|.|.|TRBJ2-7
TGTGCCAGCAGCTGGGGGGACAGATCCTACGAGCAGTACTTC
CASSWGDRSYEQYF
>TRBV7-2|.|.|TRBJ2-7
TGTGCCAGCAGCTTAAGGTTTCGGGGCGGGATTAAAACAAACTACGAGCAGTACTTC
CASSLRFRGGIKTNYEQYF
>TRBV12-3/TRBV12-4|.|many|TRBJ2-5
TGTGCCAGCAGTTTAACCGGAGAGACCCAGTACTTC
CASSLTGETQYF
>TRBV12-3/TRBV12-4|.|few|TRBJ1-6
TGTGCCAGCAGTACTAACCAGGGCCTTAATTCACCCCTCCACTTT
CASSTNQGLNSPLHF
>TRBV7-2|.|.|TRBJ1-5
TGTGCCAGCAGCCCGAAAACAGGTTCGCGGGAGCCCCAGCATTTT
CASSPKTGSREPQHF